This entry lists 15 T cell receptor beta chains sequenced from one sample in a study of shared clonotypes between healthy human individuals. Generated by immunoSEQ multiplex PCR, the TCRdb table keeps only in-frame clones and is missing some. Here the sample spans some 450,000 clones, approximately 71% being singletons. Sequencing was done on a sample of PBMCs. The receptor set was obtained from a woman between 40 and 50 years old in good health. Some clones in this sample may be carry-over from other donors' samples.

This sequence joins TRBV5-4 and TRBJ2-1, with D perhaps given as TRBD1 or TRBD2 (5 bases each). There are 15 residues in the CDR3. Trimming removed 4 bases at V and 8 bases at J, with 19 bases between. CDR1 is SGHNT and CDR2 is YYREEE in the germline V gene (reference sequence). The CDR3 DNA follows: TGTGCCAGCAGCAGATTCCGGGACCAAATGCATGAGCAGTTCTTC. As protein: CASSRFRDQMHEQFF. Together with reference TRBV5-4 and TRBJ2-1, the CDR3 gives the full variable domain: ETGVTQSPTHLIKTRGQQVTLRCSSQSGHNTVSWYQQALGQGPQFIFQYYREEENGRGNFPPRFSGLQFPNYSSELNVNALELDDSALYLCASSRFRDQMHEQFFGPGTRLTVL.

This chain links TRBV11-2 with TRBJ1-5; D unresolved. The CDR3 has 14 residues. Germline CDR1 and CDR2: SGHAT and FQNNGV. Trimming stripped 5 bases from V and 2 bases from J, with 10 bases between. The CDR3 sequence is CASSTGSGNQPQHF. As DNA, the CDR3 is TGTGCCAGCAGCACCGGATCGGGCAATCAGCCCCAGCATTTT.

The rearrangement uses TRBV7-4 and TRBJ2-7; TRBD2 matches 9 bases. V lost 4 bases, J lost 9 bases, and 16 bases stayed unmatched. CDR1 and CDR2 from the germline V gene are SGHVT and SQSDAQ. The length of the CDR3 is 16 residues. CDR3 coding DNA: TGTGCCAGCAGCTCCAGTTTGCGGGAGGGCCCTAGTGGGCAGTACTTC. This gives the protein CASSSSLREGPSGQYF.

There are a few counts of this clone. This rearrangement joins TRBV20-1 to TRBJ2-5; 8 bases agree with TRBD2. TRBJ2-7 matches the DNA end more closely, so the J call is doubtful. The length of the CDR3 is 11 residues. Per the germline V gene, CDR1 is DFQATT and CDR2 is SNEGSKA (reference sequence). Here the CDR3 reads CSARLAGEQYF. The CDR3 bases are TGCAGTGCTAGACTAGCGGGCGAGCAGTACTTC.

This clone was found a few times. CDR3 amino acids: CASFSGGLAGVGQYF. As DNA, the CDR3 is TGTGCCAGCTTCTCAGGAGGGCTAGCGGGAGTTGGGCAGTACTTC. This rearrangement joins TRBV28 to TRBJ2-7; 10 bases agree with TRBD2. CDR1 is MDHEN and CDR2 is SYDVKM in the germline V gene. V shed 8 bases, J shed 9 bases, and the junction held 16 bases outside the gene matches. The CDR3 contains 15 residues.

Notes on this clone: A clone one base away is much larger, so this may be a read error. This rearrangement joins TRBV6-1 to TRBJ2-5; D may be TRBD1 (7 bases). The DNA end favors TRBJ2-7, so the J call may be wrong. The CDR3 contains 15 residues. Per the germline V gene, CDR1 is MNHNS and CDR2 is SASEGT. The CDR3 here is CASGEEEGAHVEQYF. CDR3 DNA sequence: TGTGCCAGCGGTGAAGAGGAGGGGGCGCATGTCGAGCAGTACTTC.

This clone was recorded a few times. J is TRBJ2-1 and V is TRBV27, with 8 bases matching TRBD1. The trim removed 5 bases at V and 6 bases at J, leaving 6 bases unmatched. The CDR3 sequence is 14 residues long. The germline CDR1 and CDR2 sequences are MNHEY and SMNVEV (reference sequence). CDR3 sequence reads: CASSRTGIGNEQFF. The CDR3 DNA reads as TGTGCCAGCAGTCGGACAGGGATAGGCAATGAGCAGTTCTTC.

CDR3 coding DNA: TGTGCCAGCAGTGAAAGTGGGGCCGTCGAGCAGTTCTTC. It encodes CASSESGAVEQFF. This sequence joins TRBV2 and TRBJ2-1; weak D call: TRBD1 (5 bases). The CDR3 runs to 13 residues. Germline V gives CDR1 SNHLY, CDR2 FYNNEI. V lost 2 bases and J lost 10, with 12 bases in between.

This clone appeared many times. The chain combines TRBV29-1 with TRBJ2-1; D is possibly TRBD1 (5 bases). Trimming took 5 bases from V and 4 from J, leaving 15 bases between them. The CDR3 sequence is 14 residues long. Germline CDR1 SQVTM, CDR2 ANQGSEA. The CDR3 here is CSVLLGRKYNEQFF. The CDR3 DNA reads TGCAGCGTTCTGTTGGGGCGCAAGTACAATGAGCAGTTCTTC.

This chain uses TRBV28 with TRBJ2-3; D is perhaps TRBD1 or TRBD2 (5 bases each). CDR3 length: 14 amino acids. V lost 3 bases and J 2 bases, leaving 9 bases between the germline ends. Germline V gives CDR1 MDHEN, CDR2 SYDVKM. DNA of the CDR3: TGTGCCAGCAGTTTGTCGGGGCTCACAGATACGCAGTATTTT. Its translation is CASSLSGLTDTQYF.

The V and J genes are TRBV4-1 and TRBJ2-7; D is perhaps TRBD2 (6 bases). This CDR3 contains 15 residues. Trimming cost V 1 base and J 3 bases, with 13 bases left between them. The germline CDR1 and CDR2 sequences are MGHRA and YSYEKL. The CDR3 loop is CASSQGSGLFYEQYF. The DNA of the CDR3 is TGCGCCAGCAGCCAAGGGTCGGGACTCTTCTACGAGCAGTACTTC.

The table lists this clone with a few counts. CDR3 in amino acids: CASSQQRGYNEQFF. In nucleotides, the CDR3 is TGCGCCAGCAGCCAACAGCGGGGGTACAATGAGCAGTTCTTC. V and J are TRBV4-1 and TRBJ2-1, with TRBD2 matching 8 bases. V lost 2 bases, J lost 4 bases, and 1 base stayed unmatched. Germline loops: CDR1 MGHRA, CDR2 YSYEKL. The CDR3 spans 14 residues.

Notes on this clone: At one boundary the junction diverges from the germline segment, which might be a read error. The rearrangement uses TRBV18 and TRBJ2-2, with D possibly being TRBD1 or TRBD2 (5 bases each). Germline V CDR1 and CDR2: KGHSH, LQKENI. This CDR3 comprises 15 residues. CDR3 DNA sequence: TGTGCCAGCTCACCGGGGACGGAGAACACCGGGAAGCTGTTTTTT. As protein: CASSPGTENTGKLFF.

The chain couples TRBV28 to TRBJ2-1; TRBD2 agrees at 7 bases. The ends lost 6 bases at V and 0 bases at J; junction bases unmatched: 11. Germline-derived CDR1 and CDR2 are MDHEN and SYDVKM. The length of the CDR3 is 17 residues. CDR3: CASRATGTKSSYNEQFF. The CDR3 DNA is TGTGCCAGCAGGGCGACCGGGACTAAGAGCTCCTACAATGAGCAGTTCTTC.

The gene calls are TRBV29-1 and TRBJ1-3, with 8 positions matching TRBD1. The CDR3 has 16 residues. V dropped 4 bases and J dropped 0; count of bases not matched to a gene: 8. Germline V gene sequence: CDR1 SQVTM, CDR2 ANQGSEA. CDR3 loop: CSVGMGQDLSGNTIYF. The CDR3 region has the DNA TGCAGCGTTGGGATGGGACAGGACCTCTCTGGAAACACCATATATTTT.